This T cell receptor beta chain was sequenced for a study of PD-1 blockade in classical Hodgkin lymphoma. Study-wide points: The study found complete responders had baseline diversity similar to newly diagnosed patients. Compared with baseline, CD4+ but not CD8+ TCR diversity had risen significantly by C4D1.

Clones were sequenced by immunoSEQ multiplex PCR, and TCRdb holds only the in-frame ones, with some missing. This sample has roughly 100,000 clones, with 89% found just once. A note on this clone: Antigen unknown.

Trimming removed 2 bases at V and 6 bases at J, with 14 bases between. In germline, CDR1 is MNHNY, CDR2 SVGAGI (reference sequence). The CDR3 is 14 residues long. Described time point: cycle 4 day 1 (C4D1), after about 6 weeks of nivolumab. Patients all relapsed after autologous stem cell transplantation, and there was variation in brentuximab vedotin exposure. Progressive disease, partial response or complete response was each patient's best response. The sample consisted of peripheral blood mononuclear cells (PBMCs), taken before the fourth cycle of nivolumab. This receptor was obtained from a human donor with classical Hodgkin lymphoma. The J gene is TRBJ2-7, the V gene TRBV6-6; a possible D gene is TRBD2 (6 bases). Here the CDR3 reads CASSYDGGVAEQYF. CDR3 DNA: TGTGCCAGCAGTTACGATGGAGGGGTGGCCGAGCAGTACTTC.